Shown below are 8 T cell receptor beta chains from a single sample sequenced in a study of blood T cells in healthy people across ages. The second PCR ran about 7 to 12 cycles with a sample-barcoded 5' primer and J-beta primers. TCRdb ran MiXCR on the 5' RACE reads and lists one entry per CDR3 protein. Of about a million distinct CDR3 sequences listed, roughly half are singletons. The source material was blood. The receptors stem from a woman aged 55-69 years in good health.

This rearrangement joins TRBV30 to TRBJ1-5; D is unclear. V lost 0 bases to trimming and J lost 3 bases, with 9 bases between them. The CDR3 consists of 14 residues. Germline CDR1 GTSNPN, CDR2 SVGIG (reference sequence). The CDR3 sequence: CAWSVGSNNQPQHF. The CDR3 nucleotides are TGTGCCTGGAGTGTAGGGAGCAACAATCAGCCCCAGCATTTT.

This clonotype appeared a few times. This chain connects TRBV2 to TRBJ1-2, with TRBD1 matching 7 bases. The CDR3 has 14 residues. Losses at the gene ends were 5 bases for V and 0 bases for J; bases not matched to a gene: 3. In germline, CDR1 is SNHLY, CDR2 FYNNEI. The CDR3 nucleotides read TGTGCCAGCAGTTGGGACAGTTCTAACTATGGCTACACCTTC. Translating gives CASSWDSSNYGYTF.

The CDR3 DNA sequence: TGTGCCAGCAGCACGGGACTAGCGGGACCTCGGTACAATGAGCAGTACTTC. Protein product: CASSTGLAGPRYNEQYF. The rearrangement joins TRBV12-3 or TRBV12-4 to TRBJ2-4; 13 bases map to TRBD2. The V and J ends lost 6 bases and 13 bases, in that order; junction bases with no gene match: 18. This CDR3 region has 17 residues.

Of note for this clonotype: Possible read error: a much larger clone is one base away. This rearrangement joins TRBV20-1 to TRBJ2-7; D unresolved. Germline CDR1 DFQATT, CDR2 SNEGSKA (reference sequence). V lost 2 bases and J lost 7, with 12 bases in between. The CDR3 length is 12 residues. The CDR3, as DNA: TGCAGTGCTAGACCGACCGGCAGGGAGCAGTACTTC. It translates to CSARPTGREQYF.

The chain employs TRBV10-3 and TRBJ2-3; no firm D call. The CDR3 is 13 residues long. V was shortened by 6 bases and J by 1 base, with 8 bases between the two germline ends. CDR1 is ENHRY and CDR2 is SYGVKD in the germline V gene. The CDR3 nucleotides read TGTGCCATCAGGGGGTCGGGCACAGATACGCAGTATTTT. Translated, it gives CAIRGSGTDTQYF.

The chain joins TRBV12-3 or TRBV12-4 to TRBJ2-7; D gene ambiguous. This CDR3 is 16 amino acids long. The V end lost 0 bases, the J end lost 2 bases, and 14 bases lay between the germline ends. The CDR3 loop reads CASSLALGARAYEQYF. CDR3 bases: TGTGCCAGCAGTTTAGCGCTAGGTGCTAGAGCCTACGAGCAGTACTTC.

The chain links TRBV6-1 to TRBJ2-7, with D uncertain. The J call is in doubt because the DNA end fits TRBJ2-4 better. Germline-derived CDR1 and CDR2 are MNHNS and SASEGT. The CDR3 is 15 amino acids. CDR3 bases: TGTGCCAGCAGTGGGAACAGACTAGCCAAAAACATTCAGTACTTC. Its protein is CASSGNRLAKNIQYF.

The chain employs TRBV25-1 and TRBJ2-7, with 10 bases aligning to TRBD1. Germline lookup yields CDR1 MGHDK and CDR2 SYGVNS. V was clipped by 1 base and J by 2 bases; unmatched bases: 2. The CDR3 consists of 15 residues. CDR3 sequence: CASSESGTGAYEQYF. The CDR3 bases are TGTGCCAGCAGTGAATCCGGGACAGGGGCCTACGAGCAGTACTTC.